This T cell receptor (beta chain) came from a study of T cells in Graves' hyperthyroidism and ophthalmopathy. It was RNA transcripts that yielded the amplified TCR beta CDR3 regions. In the first-round RT-PCR of the TCR CDR3, the HTBI primer set was used. TCRdb analysed the multiplex PCR reads with MiXCR anew, one entry per CDR3 protein. The table lists around 450,000 distinct CDR3 sequences, around 15% of them singletons, with approximately 5.8% in the top ten. This clonotype has at least ten counts. Trimming pared 0 bases from V and 0 bases from J, leaving 8 bases between. The CDR3 consists of 15 residues. Per germline, CDR1 LGHDT and CDR2 YNNKEL (reference sequence). Hyperthyroidism of Graves' type that showed no ophthalmopathy progression within 18 months was stable. Diagnosis of hyperthyroidism was new in patients aged 18 to 65, and its duration was under 2 months.

Source material: blood. This TCR came from a woman between 18 and 29 years old with Graves' hyperthyroidism. This sequence joins TRBV3-1 and TRBJ1-1; D remains unclear. CDR3 sequence: CASSQDLGLNTEAFF. CDR3 bases: TGTGCCAGCAGCCAAGATTTAGGATTGAACACTGAAGCTTTCTTT. Using reference TRBV3-1 and TRBJ1-1 for the parts outside the CDR3, the full variable domain is DTAVSQTPKYLVTQMGNDKSIKCEQNLGHDTMYWYKQDSKKFLKIMFSYNNKELIINETVPNRFSPKSPDKAHLNLHINSLELGDSAVYFCASSQDLGLNTEAFFGQGTRLTVV.